This TCR beta chain was identified during a study of response to subunit inactivated influenza vaccine. MiXCR was run by TCRdb on the RT-PCR reads, yielding one entry per CDR3 protein. The sample holds some 520,000 distinct CDR3 sequences; about 15% are singletons and the top ten take over 2.5%. This CDR3 spans 15 amino acids. Looked up from germline, CDR1 is DFQATT and CDR2 is SNEGSKA (reference sequence). With V trimmed by 3 bases and J by 4 bases, 11 bases remained unmatched. The material sequenced was CD4+ T cells sorted from PBMCs, taken around 2 years after vaccination. The sequence was obtained from a man aged 45-69 years who received an inactivated influenza vaccine. This chain connects TRBV20-1 to TRBJ2-7; 8 bases are a match to TRBD2. CDR3 residues: CSASPSWSSGYEQYF. The CDR3 DNA is TGCAGTGCTAGCCCTTCGTGGTCTAGCGGGTACGAGCAGTACTTC.